This TCR beta chain was recorded in a study of regulatory T cells in long-lasting Graves disease (dated by TCRdb to 2020 to 2023). With regard to the full study: Persistent Graves' disease was defined as antithyroid drug treatment for over 5 years with persistently positive TSH receptor autoantibodies. This study used TCR sequencing and RNA sequencing of peripheral blood to compare persistent Graves' disease patients against newly diagnosed Graves' disease patients. The study was conducted in China and was registered as a clinical trial. A total of some 33 samples were covered by TCR sequencing, comprising some 13 persistent and roughly 20 newly diagnosed Graves' disease patients. Antithyroid drugs had been taken for 10 to 13 years on average by persistent Graves' disease patients in the clinical cohort. General conclusions and limits of the study: Lower TCR Shannon entropy and fewer highly expanded clones were observed in persistent Graves' disease patients than in newly diagnosed patients, which suggested clonal expansion. Sequencing and analysis were restricted to the TCR beta chain. Only peripheral blood was studied, because thyroid tissue, the primary lesion, was inaccessible. More public clonotypes were shared among persistent patients (fewer than 3,000) than among newly diagnosed patients (roughly 1,000). Preferential use of TRBV28, TRBJ1-2 and TRBJ2-5 was observed in persistent disease, whereas TRBV20-1 and TRBJ2-1 were favored in newly diagnosed disease. The small sample size was acknowledged by the authors as a limitation that may reduce accuracy.

V lost 0 bases and J lost 3 bases, and the count of bases not matched to a germline gene is 5. Its CDR3 holds 17 amino acids, cysteine through phenylalanine. Only CDR3 DNA remains: 51 bases, in frame from the first base. CDR1 and CDR2 are read off the germline V gene as SGHRS and YFSETQ. In light of the paper, this sample's time point label describes: persistent/refractory GD, antithyroid drugs over 5 years with positive TRAb. For both TCR sequencing and RNA sequencing, RNA was extracted from PBMCs using TRIzol. The diagnosis of Graves' disease followed American Thyroid Association guidelines. The patients came from an endocrinology department in Xi'an, China. Each patient gave 8.5 to 9.5 milliliters of peripheral blood, collected in an EDTA anticoagulant tube. Ficoll Paque Plus density gradient separation was used to isolate PBMCs, and no additional T cell sorting was done. RNA quality was checked with an Agilent 2100 Bioanalyzer and agarose gel, and concentration with a NanoDrop 2000.

This clonotype was observed a single time. Its antigen specificity is not known. No much larger clone exists at a distance of one base, and base qualities are not known. One read is thin evidence. Library preparation used multiplex PCR. The run used an Illumina HiSeq 4000. CDR3 regions were amplified by Arm-PCR with iRepertoire HTBI primers to construct TCR beta libraries. Before sequencing, the PCR products went through gel purification. The authors processed their data as follows. A total of roughly 58 TRBV and some 15 TRBJ segments were identified across samples and were used for gene usage analysis of CDR3 amino acid clonotypes. COPE and FqMerger were used to merge the filtered high-quality paired reads into contigs. BLAST was used to align contigs to IMGT TRBV, TRBD and TRBJ reference genes, and CDR3 was defined according to IMGT. Highly expanded clones were defined as clonotypes with a frequency above 0.1%. Repertoire diversity was measured by Shannon entropy, and V-J evenness by the Gini coefficient. Public clonotypes were defined as clonotypes shared by more than one individual. TCRdb reanalyzed the raw reads on its own, using fastp at Q25 for trimming and MiXCR for clone calling, and kept in-frame beta chains. One record per CDR3 amino acid sequence lists the most common genes and DNA. The V and J calls shown here were made by TCRdb, not taken from the authors' results. The sample table shows roughly 430,000 distinct CDR3 sequences, and roughly a fifth are seen once. Clones ranked in the top ten supply around 15% of the sample.

The specimen was peripheral blood mononuclear cells (PBMCs), collected when the disease was refractory, from a patient treated with antithyroid drugs. This sequence originates from a female donor with Graves disease. The V gene is TRBV5-1 and the J gene is TRBJ2-2; 10 nucleotides in the junction match TRBD1. The CDR3 reads as follows: CASSLARQGAHTGELFF. The DNA is TGCGCCAGCAGCTTGGCCCGACAGGGGGCCCACACCGGGGAGCTGTTTTTT.